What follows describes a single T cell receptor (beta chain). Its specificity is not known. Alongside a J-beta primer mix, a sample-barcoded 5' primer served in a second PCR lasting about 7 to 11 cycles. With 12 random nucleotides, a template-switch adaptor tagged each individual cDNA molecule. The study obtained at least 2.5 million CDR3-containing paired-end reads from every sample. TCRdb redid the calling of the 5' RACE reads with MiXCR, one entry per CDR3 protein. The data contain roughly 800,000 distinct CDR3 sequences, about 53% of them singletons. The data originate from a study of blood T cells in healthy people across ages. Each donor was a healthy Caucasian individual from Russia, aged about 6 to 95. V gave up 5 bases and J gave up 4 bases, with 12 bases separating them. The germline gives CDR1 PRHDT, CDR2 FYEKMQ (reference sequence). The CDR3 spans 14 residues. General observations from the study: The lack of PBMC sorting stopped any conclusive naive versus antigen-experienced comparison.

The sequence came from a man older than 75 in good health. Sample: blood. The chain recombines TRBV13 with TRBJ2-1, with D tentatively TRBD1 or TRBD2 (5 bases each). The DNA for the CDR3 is TGTGCCAGCAGCCACGGGACCCAGTACAATGAGCAGTTCTTC. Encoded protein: CASSHGTQYNEQFF.